This TCR beta chain is from a study of blood T cell repertoires in COVID-19. Repertoires were generated with immunoSEQ multiplex PCR, while TCRdb's copy carries only in-frame clones and drops some. The sample yields fewer than 350,000 clones, 75% to 95% seen once. Trimming cost V 5 bases and J 5 bases; bases outside gene matches: 5. The CDR3 spans 13 residues. Germline assignment: CDR1 LGHDT and CDR2 YNNKEL (reference sequence). This receptor was identified in a woman aged 25 to 39 with COVID-19, enrolled during active disease. This chain connects TRBV3-1 (or the pseudogene TRBV3-2) to TRBJ1-2; 7 bases agree with TRBD1. The sequencing sample was made of peripheral blood. CDR3 nucleotides: TGTGCCAGCAGCTACAGGGGAGAATATGGCTACACCTTC. It encodes CASSYRGEYGYTF.